Below, 27 T cell receptor beta chains from the same sample are listed, as sequenced in a study of CD8+ T cells in alopecia areata. Reverse transcribed after extraction, RNA yielded cDNA as the sequencing template. Generated by immunoSEQ multiplex PCR, the TCRdb table keeps only in-frame clones and is missing some. The top ten clones hold just over 0.45% of a sample with about 200,000 clones, 50% to 60% of them seen once. The source material was CD4+ T cells sorted from blood, sampled at week 0. These receptors originate from a human donor with alopecia areata.

This clone has a handful of counts. V gene TRBV2 combines with J gene TRBJ1-2; a weak D match, TRBD1 (5 bases). Trimming left V 6 bases short and J 5 bases short, with 13 bases between. This CDR3 region has 13 residues. The germline gives CDR1 SNHLY, CDR2 FYNNEI. The DNA of the CDR3 is TGTGCCAGCAGATCGGGTGCAGGGTATGGCTACACCTTC. Protein sequence: CASRSGAGYGYTF.

The genes are TRBV5-4 and TRBJ2-6; D call uncertain. Trimming removed 4 bases at V and 12 bases at J, with 8 bases between. The germline V gene has CDR1 SGHNT and CDR2 YYREEE (reference sequence). The length of the CDR3 is 11 residues. The CDR3 reads CASSLSSVLTF. Here the CDR3 DNA reads TGTGCCAGCAGCCTATCGTCCGTCCTGACTTTC.

This clone was recorded a few times. The chain uses TRBV9 and TRBJ1-2; a possible D gene is TRBD1 (5 bases). The V end lost 4 bases, the J end lost 6 bases, and 19 bases lay between the germline ends. The CDR3 loop spans 15 amino acids. Germline lookup yields CDR1 SGDLS and CDR2 YYNGEE. The CDR3 DNA reads as TGTGCCAGCAGCCCCACCATGGAGGGGATAAATGGCTACACCTTC. This translates into CASSPTMEGINGYTF. The entire variable domain, with the rest obtained from reference TRBV9 and TRBJ1-2, is as follows: DSGVTQTPKHLITATGQRVTLRCSPRSGDLSVYWYQQSLDQGLQFLIQYYNGEERAKGNILERFSAQQFPDLHSELNLSSLELGDSALYFCASSPTMEGINGYTFGSGTRLTVV.

This clone was seen more than once but under ten times. The chain uses TRBV7-9 and TRBJ2-1; D uncertain. The CDR3 contains 14 residues. Between the trimmed V and J ends, which lost 7 bases and 1 base, there was a span of 11 bases. Looked up from germline, CDR1 is SEHNR and CDR2 is FQNEAQ (reference sequence). The CDR3 reads CASTPSGSYNEQFF. The DNA of the CDR3 is TGTGCCAGCACCCCATCTGGTTCCTACAATGAGCAGTTCTTC.

The CDR3 loop is CASSQGWTGGYEQYF. CDR3 in DNA: TGCGCCAGCAGCCAAGGATGGACAGGGGGCTACGAGCAGTACTTC. The chain combines TRBV4-1 with TRBJ2-7, with 10 bases fitting TRBD1. V was clipped by 1 base and J by 3 bases; unmatched bases: 3. This CDR3 region has 15 residues. CDR1 is MGHRA, CDR2 YSYEKL, per germline.

This chain connects TRBV7-8 to TRBJ1-1, with TRBD1 as a possible D gene (6 bases). The CDR3 extends over 15 amino acids. V was shortened by 5 bases and J by 5 bases, with 18 bases between the two germline ends. Germline V CDR1 and CDR2: SGHVS, FQNEAQ. CDR3 sequence reads: CASSPGRGVRTEAFF. In DNA form, the CDR3 reads TGTGCCAGCAGCCCTGGCAGGGGCGTGAGGACTGAAGCTTTCTTT.

Written as DNA, the CDR3 is TGTGCCAGCAGCCTCGACAGGAACACTGAAGCTTTCTTT. This gives the protein CASSLDRNTEAFF. This chain uses TRBV6-1 with TRBJ1-1; possible D gene TRBD1, 5 bases. V lost 6 bases, J lost 1 base, and 9 bases lay in between. The CDR3 is 13 residues long. The germline V gene encodes CDR1 MNHNS and CDR2 SASEGT.

This clone was counted only a few times. The CDR3 reads CASSEQGARQPQHF. DNA of the CDR3: TGTGCCAGCAGTGAACAGGGGGCAAGGCAGCCCCAGCATTTT. V usage is TRBV25-1 and J usage is TRBJ1-5, with 8 nucleotides matching TRBD1. The CDR3 has 14 amino acids. V lost 2 bases to trimming and J lost 7 bases; unmatched junction nucleotides: 4. Germline loops: CDR1 MGHDK, CDR2 SYGVNS.

This clone showed up just a few times. The V gene is TRBV7-9, the J gene TRBJ1-2; TRBD1 is a possible D gene (5 bases). CDR3 length: 13 residues. V was clipped by 1 base and J by 5 bases, with 8 bases between them. Germline loops: CDR1 SEHNR, CDR2 FQNEAQ (reference sequence). The CDR3 nucleotides read TGTGCCAGCAGCTTAGATGCAGGGTATGGCTACACCTTC. Encoded protein: CASSLDAGYGYTF.

The chain carries TRBV29-1 and TRBJ1-1, with 7 bases that match TRBD1. With V trimmed by 6 bases and J by 11 bases, 9 bases remained unmatched. The CDR3 is made up of 11 amino acids. Looked up from germline, CDR1 is SQVTM and CDR2 is ANQGSEA. The CDR3 sequence: CSVPQGPVAFF. As DNA, the CDR3 is TGCAGCGTCCCACAGGGGCCGGTGGCTTTCTTT. Using reference TRBV29-1 and TRBJ1-1 for the parts outside the CDR3, the full variable domain is SAVISQKPSRDICQRGTSLTIQCQVDSQVTMMFWYRQQPGQSLTLIATANQGSEATYESGFVIDKFPISRPNLTFSTLTVSNMSPEDSSIYLCSVPQGPVAFFGQGTRLTVV.

This clone was seen only a few times. The chain links TRBV30 to TRBJ2-7; possible D gene TRBD2, 5 bases. V was clipped by 7 bases and J by 5 bases, with 9 bases between them. CDR3 length: 10 residues. Germline lookup yields CDR1 GTSNPN and CDR2 SVGIG (reference sequence). The CDR3 DNA reads as TGTGCCTCCGGACTTAACGAGCAGTACTTC. It encodes CASGLNEQYF. Filled out from reference TRBV30 and TRBJ2-7, the complete variable domain reads SQTIHQWPATLVQPVGSPLSLECTVEGTSNPNLYWYRQAAGRGLQLLFYSVGIGQISSEVPQNLSASRPQDRQFILSSKKLLLSDSGFYLCASGLNEQYFGPGTRLTVT.

The chain couples TRBV4-1 to TRBJ1-4, with TRBD1 matching 8 bases. Trimming removed 1 base from V and 1 base from J; junction bases left unmatched: 2. Germline CDR1 reads MGHRA; CDR2 reads YSYEKL. This CDR3 region has 16 residues. The CDR3 DNA reads as TGCGCCAGCAGCCAAGGGACAGGGTTAACTAATGAAAAACTGTTTTTT. Translated, it gives CASSQGTGLTNEKLFF.

The chain couples TRBV27 to TRBJ1-2; D perhaps matches TRBD1 (5 bases). V gave up 5 bases and J gave up 4 bases, with 17 bases separating them. The CDR3 totals 15 residues. Germline CDR1 is MNHEY and CDR2 is SMNVEV (reference sequence). The CDR3, as DNA: TGTGCCAGCAGTCCCACGGTGTGGGGGGGCTATGGCTACACCTTC. It yields the protein CASSPTVWGGYGYTF.

V is TRBV5-4 and J is TRBJ2-7; 9 bases fit TRBD2. V gave up 2 bases and J gave up 0 bases; unmatched junction bases: 3. This CDR3 spans 15 amino acids. The germline V gene has CDR1 SGHNT and CDR2 YYREEE (reference sequence). The CDR3 sequence is CASSFLAGTSYEQYF. CDR3 nucleotides: TGTGCCAGCAGCTTTCTAGCGGGGACCTCCTACGAGCAGTACTTC. Full variable domain (rest looked up from reference TRBV5-4 and TRBJ2-7): ETGVTQSPTHLIKTRGQQVTLRCSSQSGHNTVSWYQQALGQGPQFIFQYYREEENGRGNFPPRFSGLQFPNYSSELNVNALELDDSALYLCASSFLAGTSYEQYFGPGTRLTVT.

This clone was found a few times. The V gene is TRBV19, the J gene TRBJ1-4; D perhaps matches TRBD1 (5 bases). Germline-derived CDR1 and CDR2 are LNHDA and SQIVND (reference sequence). CDR3 length: 14 residues. The ends were cut back, 6 bases at V and 8 bases at J, with 16 bases in the middle. The CDR3 DNA reads as TGTGCCAGTAGCCCCTGGGGCGCGGGGGAAAAACTGTTTTTT. Its protein is CASSPWGAGEKLFF.

This clone has only a few counts. This chain uses TRBV11-2 with TRBJ2-3, with 8 nucleotides matching TRBD2. The CDR3 runs to 17 residues. Germline CDR1 SGHAT, CDR2 FQNNGV. V shed 5 bases, J shed 0 bases, and the junction held 10 bases outside the gene matches. CDR3 sequence: CASSLRAGGISTDTQYF. CDR3 bases: TGTGCCAGCAGCCTACGGGCGGGAGGCATCAGCACAGATACGCAGTATTTT. The full variable domain, completed using reference TRBV11-2 and TRBJ2-3, is EAGVAQSPRYKIIEKRQSVAFWCNPISGHATLYWYQQILGQGPKLLIQFQNNGVVDDSQLPKDRFSAERLKGVDSTLKIQPAKLEDSAVYLCASSLRAGGISTDTQYFGPGTRLTVL.

This clone was counted a few times. The chain couples TRBV19 to TRBJ1-1; D is unclear. The CDR3 is 13 amino acids. Germline values: CDR1 LNHDA, CDR2 SQIVND (reference sequence). The V end was cut by 8 bases, the J end by 3 bases, with 13 bases between. In DNA, the CDR3 is TGTGCCAGTGGGTTGTCGAGGGACACTGAAGCTTTCTTT. It translates to CASGLSRDTEAFF.

The chain links TRBV5-1 to TRBJ1-2; D remains unclear. Germline V gene data show CDR1 as SGHRS and CDR2 as YFSETQ. Trimming pared 3 bases from V and 10 bases from J, leaving 19 bases between. The CDR3 loop spans 14 amino acids. The CDR3: CASSSVTSNYLYTF. CDR3 sequence (DNA): TGCGCCAGCAGCTCCGTAACTTCGAATTACCTCTACACCTTC.

This clone was detected a few times. This chain uses TRBV7-9 with TRBJ2-5; D is perhaps TRBD1 (6 bases). Trimming cost V 5 bases and J 2 bases, with 18 bases left between them. CDR1 is SEHNR, CDR2 FQNEAQ, per germline (reference sequence). CDR3 size: 16 residues. DNA for the CDR3: TGTGCCAGCAGCCCCCCAGGACAGAGAACGCAAGAGACCCAGTACTTC. Amino acids: CASSPPGQRTQETQYF.

V usage is TRBV5-1 and J usage is TRBJ2-5, with D possibly TRBD2 on 6 matching bases. The V and J ends lost 0 bases and 4 bases respectively, with 13 bases between them. This CDR3 comprises 15 residues. The V gene's germline CDR1 is SGHRS and CDR2 YFSETQ. The CDR3 loop is CASSLGPLGGETQYF. The CDR3 bases are TGCGCCAGCAGCTTGGGCCCCCTGGGGGGAGAGACCCAGTACTTC.

The chain employs TRBV29-1 and TRBJ2-7; the match to TRBD1 covers 10 bases. This CDR3 is built from 17 residues. With 4 bases clipped from V and 2 bases from J, the junction kept 14 bases outside the gene matches. From germline, CDR1 is SQVTM and CDR2 ANQGSEA. The CDR3 spells CSVAVFTLDRGPYEQYF. CDR3 DNA: TGCAGCGTTGCAGTTTTTACCCTAGACAGGGGGCCCTACGAGCAGTACTTC.

The chain carries TRBV27 and TRBJ2-3, with 10 bases that match TRBD2. The trim removed 4 bases at V and 2 bases at J, leaving 9 bases unmatched. The CDR3 runs 17 residues. Germline lookup yields CDR1 MNHEY and CDR2 SMNVEV (reference sequence). The CDR3 reads CASSSRVAGGITDTQYF. CDR3 bases: TGTGCCAGCAGTTCCCGCGTAGCGGGAGGTATCACAGATACGCAGTATTTT.

This clone was detected only a few times. The CDR3 reads CAWTSTLLNTEAFF. CDR3 coding DNA: TGTGCCTGGACCTCGACCCTTCTAAACACTGAAGCTTTCTTT. This rearrangement joins TRBV30 to TRBJ1-1; unclear D gene. Germline CDR1 is GTSNPN and CDR2 is SVGIG (reference sequence). V lost 4 bases to trimming and J lost 2 bases, with 14 bases between them. The CDR3 spans 14 residues.

The DNA for the CDR3 is TGCGCCAGCTTGACAGCAACTAATGAAAAACTGTTTTTT. The encoded protein is CASLTATNEKLFF. The chain carries TRBV23-1 and TRBJ1-4; TRBD1 might be the D (5 bases). TRBV23-1 is identified as an open reading frame with a role that is uncertain. The CDR3 consists of 13 residues. V gave up 8 bases and J gave up 0 bases, with 7 bases separating them.

This clone was seen just once. The chain uses TRBV29-1 and TRBJ2-1; D remains ambiguous. Trimming removed 2 bases at V and 6 bases at J, with 14 bases between. This CDR3 is 14 amino acids long. Germline values: CDR1 SQVTM, CDR2 ANQGSEA. The DNA of the CDR3 is TGCAGCGTTGAACCGGGCACCTACCTCAATGAGCAGTTCTTC. Residues: CSVEPGTYLNEQFF.

The chain joins TRBV30 to TRBJ2-1, with TRBD2 identical over 9 bases. The CDR3 sequence is 15 residues long. Germline CDR1 GTSNPN, CDR2 SVGIG (reference sequence). J was trimmed by 3 bases and V by 4 bases; bases with no gene match: 7. In DNA, the CDR3 is TGTGCCTGGAACCCCGGGACTAGCCTCTACAATGAGCAGTTCTTC. Encoded protein: CAWNPGTSLYNEQFF.

In its sample, this clone was seen many times. V and J are TRBV7-3 and TRBJ2-3, with D perhaps given as TRBD1 or TRBD2 (5 bases each). Germline CDR1 is SGHTA and CDR2 is FQGTGA. Trimming took off 5 bases at V and 6 bases at J, with 18 bases between the two ends. This CDR3 spans 15 amino acids. The CDR3 sequence: CASSVGRGPGDTQYF. The CDR3 nucleotides read TGTGCCAGCAGCGTAGGAAGGGGCCCGGGGGATACGCAGTATTTT.